This TCR beta chain was identified during a study of T cell repertoires in cytomegalovirus infection. Study summary: Signatures in public TCR beta sequences pointed to both CMV infection and matching HLA type.

Each CDR3 protein is one row after TCRdb ran MiXCR on the reads. The sample has some 920,000 distinct CDR3 sequences; about a third are singletons. Findings and limits, study-wide: Predominance within the ex vivo response was attributable to HLA-C-restricted CMV-specific TCR beta clonotypes. Based on cumulative public TCR beta family frequency, carriers of CMV plus the relevant HLA were identified.

About this clonotype itself: Its antigen remains unknown.

Germline assignment: CDR1 MNHEY and CDR2 SVGAGI. Trimming cost V 0 bases and J 6 bases, with 6 bases left between them. The CDR3 covers 13 residues. This specimen consisted of cultured CD8+ T cells from PBMCs, obtained from culture after CMV antigen stimulation. The gene calls are TRBV6-5 and TRBJ2-1; D not resolved. The receptor's source is a human donor in good health (CMV status not recorded). Some clones in this sample may be carry-over from other donors' samples. Written as DNA, the CDR3 is TGTGCCAGCAGTTACTCTCAGATCAATGAGCAGTTCTTC. Translated: CASSYSQINEQFF.